This T cell receptor (beta chain) emerged from a study of blood T cell repertoires in COVID-19. Study details: PBMCs, B-cell-depleted T cells, or T cells provided the cDNA or gDNA that made up the material.

Per the germline V gene, CDR1 is LNHDA and CDR2 is SQIVND (reference sequence). The length of the CDR3 is 17 residues. Trimming at V came to 6 bases and at J to 3 bases, leaving 12 bases not matched to a gene. This clone was seen just once. Original processing notes: For nucleated cells, counts were estimated from reference gene primer amplification. Measured with immunoSEQ multiplex PCR; TCRdb has only the in-frame clones, and not every one. V and J calls and clone size are those listed in that table; D and trimming were worked out from the DNA. Of roughly 180,000 clones in the sample, around 82% were seen once. Individuals aged about 18 to 90 years were recruited from around 22 US areas. Clinical histories supplied by participants themselves formed the basis of cohort assignment.

The sequenced material came from PBMCs or T cells enriched from blood (not recorded which). The chain links TRBV19 to TRBJ2-3, with TRBD2 matching 10 bases. The sequence derives from a woman aged 50 to 60 in a cohort exposed to, infected with or recovered from COVID-19 (not recorded which). CDR3 DNA sequence: TGTGCCAGTAGAAACAGACTAGCGGGTCTAGAAACAGATACGCAGTATTTT. Translated: CASRNRLAGLETDTQYF. The full variable domain, its missing parts supplied by reference TRBV19 and TRBJ2-3, is DGGITQSPKYLFRKEGQNVTLSCEQNLNHDAMYWYRQDPGQGLRLIYYSQIVNDFQKGDIAEGYSVSREKKESFPLTVTSAQKNPTAFYLCASRNRLAGLETDTQYFGPGTRLTVL.